Listed below are T cell receptor beta chains from one sample, sequenced in a study of T-cell memory formation after mild COVID-19. TCRdb called the 5' RACE reads again in MiXCR, with one record for every CDR3 protein. The top ten hold around a fifth of the sample, which has around 250,000 distinct CDR3 sequences, around a tenth seen once. The specimen sequenced was PBMCs or a T cell subset sorted from them (not recorded which). The source of these receptors is a young man who had mild COVID-19 (a few samples of this study predate the infection). Cell type and time point are not known. Both conserved end residues are part of each CDR3. The order of the fields is V gene, clone size, D gene, J gene, CDR3 DNA, CDR3 protein. A D gene is named only where the DNA matches it firmly. Some rows mark clone size as missing; the rest say once, few, many or name a class of expanded clone.

TRBV12-3/TRBV12-4,few,TRBD2,TRBJ2-5,TGTGCCAGCAGTGGTCGGGGGGGCCAAGAGACCCAGTACTTC,CASSGRGGQETQYF
TRBV6-5,-,-,TRBJ1-6,TGTGCCAGTCAGAGGGTAGGGGGAAGGAATTCACCCCTCCACTTT,CASQRVGGRNSPLHF
TRBV9,-,-,TRBJ2-4,TGTGCCAGCAGCGTAGATAGGGGCATTCAGTACTTC,CASSVDRGIQYF
TRBV5-1,-,-,TRBJ2-1,TGCGCCAGCAGCGCTGGGTCCCGGGGGGCTATTTGGACCACCTCCTACAATGAGCAGTTCTTC,CASSAGSRGAIWTTSYNEQFF
TRBV7-9,few,-,TRBJ1-1,TGTGCCAGCAGCCCGGGAAGGGGGATGAACACTGAAGCTTTCTTT,CASSPGRGMNTEAFF
TRBV7-3,-,TRBD2,TRBJ2-1,TGTGCCAGCAGCCAAAGCGGGGCCTCTTACAATGAGCAGTTCTTC,CASSQSGASYNEQFF
TRBV11-2,few,-,TRBJ1-2,TGTGCCAGCAGCCCCGGGCGCGGAGATGGCTACACCTTC,CASSPGRGDGYTF
TRBV29-1,few,-,TRBJ2-3,TGCAGCGTTGAAGAGTTGGGCCGGACCTTCGATACGCAGTATTTT,CSVEELGRTFDTQYF
TRBV24-1,-,TRBD2,TRBJ2-7,TGTGCCACCAGTGAGAGCGGGAGGAAGAACGAGCAGTACTTC,CATSESGRKNEQYF
TRBV2,many,-,TRBJ2-1,TGTGCCAGCGTGACCGGGACCTCCAATGAGCAGTTCTTC,CASVTGTSNEQFF